Following are 22 T cell receptor beta chains from one sample sequenced in a study of neurological immune-mediated disorders. TCRdb ran MiXCR on the 5' RACE reads and lists one entry per CDR3 protein. Of some 95,000 distinct CDR3 sequences listed, approximately 3.3% were seen once; the top ten hold 6%. Sequenced input: PBMCs. The receptor set was obtained from a woman aged 18-29 years with multiple sclerosis.

This clonotype was detected a few times. The chain employs TRBV6-4 and TRBJ2-1; D is ambiguous. V was trimmed by 0 bases and J by 8 bases, leaving 11 bases between them. Germline V CDR1 and CDR2: MRHNA, SNTAGT. The CDR3 consists of 14 residues. This chain's CDR3 is CASSDSTSADEQFF. CDR3 coding DNA: TGTGCCAGCAGTGACTCAACCAGCGCGGATGAGCAGTTCTTC.

This clonotype showed up many times. V is TRBV29-1 and J is TRBJ1-5; tentative D call: TRBD1 (5 bases). The CDR3 contains 12 residues. Trimming pared 4 bases from V and 7 bases from J, leaving 11 bases between. Per the germline V gene, CDR1 is SQVTM and CDR2 is ANQGSEA. Here the CDR3 reads CSVGEGRQPQHF. The CDR3 nucleotides are TGCAGCGTTGGGGAGGGACGACAGCCCCAGCATTTT.

This clonotype was counted at least ten times. The V gene is TRBV20-1, the J gene TRBJ1-4; D not certain. Germline assignment: CDR1 DFQATT and CDR2 SNEGSKA (reference sequence). Trimming cost V 0 bases and J 6 bases, with 8 bases left between them. This CDR3 comprises 13 residues. The CDR3, as DNA: TGCAGTGCTAGAGAAGGCGGTTATGAAAAACTGTTTTTT. This encodes CSAREGGYEKLFF.

In its sample, this clonotype was seen many times. V is TRBV6-1 and J is TRBJ2-2; D not certain. Germline assignment: CDR1 MNHNS and CDR2 SASEGT. This CDR3 contains 12 residues. With 1 base removed from V and 4 bases from J, the gap between germline ends came to 1 base. Written as DNA, the CDR3 is TGTGCCAGCAGTGAAGTCACCGGGGAGCTGTTTTTT. It yields the protein CASSEVTGELFF.

This clonotype was observed many times. The chain links TRBV29-1 to TRBJ2-1; D ambiguous. Germline V lookup: CDR1 SQVTM, CDR2 ANQGSEA. The CDR3 extends over 14 amino acids. V was cut by 6 bases and J by 3 bases, with 15 bases left in between. CDR3 sequence: CSVPRGRDYNEQFF. The CDR3 region has the DNA TGCAGCGTGCCCAGAGGCAGAGACTACAATGAGCAGTTCTTC.

This clonotype was recorded many times. V is TRBV12-3 or TRBV12-4 and J is TRBJ1-4; TRBD1 is a possible D gene (5 bases). Trimming cost V 5 bases and J 10 bases, with 17 bases left between them. The CDR3 length is 14 residues. CDR3 DNA: TGTGCCAGCAGTGATCAGGGTGCCCTTGGAAAACTGTTTTTT. Protein: CASSDQGALGKLFF.

This clonotype was found many times. J is TRBJ1-2 and V is TRBV5-1; D is ambiguous. Between the trimmed V and J ends, which lost 7 bases and 1 base, there was a span of 17 bases. This CDR3 has 15 residues. Per the germline V gene, CDR1 is SGHRS and CDR2 is YFSETQ. For the CDR3, the DNA is TGCGCCAGCTCCTTTAGCTCATATCTTAACTATGGCTACACCTTC. Amino acids: CASSFSSYLNYGYTF.

This clonotype came up many times. The J gene is TRBJ1-5, the V gene TRBV10-1, with 7 positions matching TRBD1. The germline CDR1 and CDR2 sequences are WNHNN and SYGVQD (reference sequence). The length of the CDR3 is 12 residues. Trimming removed 8 bases from V and 4 bases from J; junction bases left unmatched: 2. The CDR3 spells CASSTGNQPQHF. In nucleotides, the CDR3 is TGCGCCAGCTCGACAGGGAATCAGCCCCAGCATTTT.

This clonotype was picked up many times. The rearrangement uses TRBV11-2 and TRBJ2-7; D is perhaps TRBD1 or TRBD2 (5 bases each). V lost 5 bases, J lost 3 bases, and 8 bases lay in between. This CDR3 contains 12 residues. The germline gives CDR1 SGHAT, CDR2 FQNNGV. Here the CDR3 DNA reads TGTGCCAGCAGCCGGGACCGCTACGAGCAGTACTTC. Amino acid sequence: CASSRDRYEQYF.

This clonotype was seen many times. This chain links TRBV5-1 with TRBJ2-7, with TRBD2 as a possible D gene (5 bases). V lost 0 bases to trimming and J lost 1 base, with 8 bases between them. Germline values: CDR1 SGHRS, CDR2 YFSETQ. The CDR3 runs 14 residues. The CDR3 is CASSLVTSSYEQYF. The DNA of the CDR3 is TGCGCCAGCAGCTTGGTTACTAGTTCCTACGAGCAGTACTTC. Together with reference TRBV5-1 and TRBJ2-7, the CDR3 gives the full variable domain: KAGVTQTPRYLIKTRGQQVTLSCSPISGHRSVSWYQQTPGQGLQFLFEYFSETQRNKGNFPGRFSGRQFSNSRSEMNVSTLELGDSALYLCASSLVTSSYEQYFGPGTRLTVT.

Of note for this clonotype: This may stem from a read error, because a much larger clone lies one nucleotide away. The chain employs TRBV7-2 and TRBJ2-4, with 7 bases fitting TRBD2. Germline lookup yields CDR1 SGHTA and CDR2 FQGNSA. The CDR3 has 17 amino acids. The V gene end was trimmed by 4 bases and the J gene end by 3 bases; junction bases not matched to a gene: 12. CDR3 residues: CASSSYTYGGFKNIQYF. The CDR3 bases are TGTGCCAGCAGCTCCTACACTTACGGGGGGTTCAAAAACATTCAGTACTTC. The full variable domain, with the rest looked up from reference TRBV7-2 and TRBJ2-4, is GAGVSQSPSNKVTEKGKDVELRCDPISGHTALYWYRQSLGQGLEFLIYFQGNSAPDKSGLPSDRFSAERTGGSVSTLTIQRTQQEDSAVYLCASSSYTYGGFKNIQYFGAGTRLSVL.

This clonotype was recorded many times. The chain has TRBV7-9 and TRBJ2-1; D is perhaps TRBD1 (6 bases). The germline gives CDR1 SEHNR, CDR2 FQNEAQ (reference sequence). Trimming left V 5 bases short and J 4 bases short, with 15 bases between. The CDR3 loop spans 15 amino acids. CDR3 nucleotides: TGTGCCAGCAGCCCCTCGGACAGTTCGTACAATGAGCAGTTCTTC. Amino acid sequence: CASSPSDSSYNEQFF. The variable domain in full, completed from reference TRBV7-9 and TRBJ2-1, reads DTGVSQNPRHKITKRGQNVTFRCDPISEHNRLYWYRQTLGQGPEFLTYFQNEAQLEKSRLLSDRFSAERPKGSFSTLEIQRTEQGDSAMYLCASSPSDSSYNEQFFGPGTRLTVL.

This clonotype was counted at least ten times. The chain joins TRBV9 to TRBJ2-1; TRBD2 matches 8 bases. V trimming: 5 bases; J trimming: 11 bases; junction bases outside the gene matches: 12. This CDR3 spans 14 amino acids. Germline lookup yields CDR1 SGDLS and CDR2 YYNGEE. For the CDR3, the DNA is TGTGCCAGCAGTTTAAACCAGCGGGGGTGGCAGCAGTTCTTC. Translating gives CASSLNQRGWQQFF.

In its sample, this clonotype was seen many times. The V call is TRBV20-1, the J call TRBJ2-3; 12 nucleotides match TRBD2. Trimming took 4 bases from V and 0 from J; bases not matched to a gene: 5. CDR3 size: 16 residues. Germline V gene sequence: CDR1 DFQATT, CDR2 SNEGSKA (reference sequence). This chain's CDR3 is CSATTSGGPSTDTQYF. The CDR3 DNA reads as TGCAGTGCTACGACTAGCGGGGGCCCTAGCACAGATACGCAGTATTTT.

This clonotype was counted ten times or more. The chain is built from TRBV13 and TRBJ2-7; 8 positions agree with TRBD2. In germline, CDR1 is PRHDT, CDR2 FYEKMQ (reference sequence). The V and J ends lost 6 bases and 3 bases, in that order; junction bases with no gene match: 13. The CDR3 runs to 16 residues. The CDR3 DNA reads TGTGCCAGCAGTATAGCGGGAACTCAGGCGGGCTACGAGCAGTACTTC. It encodes CASSIAGTQAGYEQYF.

This clonotype appeared many times. CDR3 DNA: TGTGCCAGCAGCCAAATTAGCGGGGCGCCATACAATGAGCAGTTCTTC. Translation gives CASSQISGAPYNEQFF. The chain has TRBV3-1 and TRBJ2-1, with 8 positions matching TRBD2. With 2 bases clipped from V and 4 bases from J, the junction kept 7 bases outside the gene matches. The CDR3 is 16 residues long. Germline-derived CDR1 and CDR2 are LGHDT and YNNKEL (reference sequence).

This clonotype appeared many times. The V gene is TRBV7-9, the J gene TRBJ2-7; no firm D call. The CDR3 runs to 12 residues. Deletions cut 2 bases from V and 3 bases from J, with 5 bases between. Germline-derived CDR1 and CDR2 are SEHNR and FQNEAQ (reference sequence). CDR3 sequence (DNA): TGTGCCAGCAGCTTAAAGAGCTACGAGCAGTACTTC. The encoded protein is CASSLKSYEQYF.

The V gene is TRBV3-1, the J gene TRBJ2-4; the D is unclear. The CDR3 loop spans 13 amino acids. Germline lookup yields CDR1 LGHDT and CDR2 YNNKEL (reference sequence). V was trimmed by 1 base and J by 5 bases, leaving 6 bases between them. CDR3 nucleotide sequence: TGTGCCAGCAGCCAAGTTGGCCAAAACATTCAGTACTTC. This translates into CASSQVGQNIQYF.

This clonotype was detected many times. The chain is built from TRBV24-1 and TRBJ2-2; D unresolved. The V gene lost 1 base and the J gene lost 2 bases, with 13 bases spanning the gap. The CDR3 has 17 amino acids. CDR1 is KGHDR, CDR2 SFDVKD, per germline. Here the CDR3 reads CATSDFVVSANTGELFF. The CDR3, as DNA: TGTGCCACCAGTGATTTCGTTGTATCCGCCAACACCGGGGAGCTGTTTTTT.

There are many counts of this clonotype. The chain is built from TRBV6-6 and TRBJ2-5; D is unresolved. V lost 0 bases to trimming and J lost 0 bases, with 20 bases between them. The CDR3 totals 19 residues. The V gene's germline CDR1 is MNHNY and CDR2 SVGAGI (reference sequence). Here the CDR3 reads CASSYSKQSILTHQETQYF. The CDR3 DNA follows: TGTGCCAGCAGTTACTCGAAACAGTCCATACTGACCCACCAAGAGACCCAGTACTTC.

This clonotype was detected ten times or more. This sequence joins TRBV6-5 and TRBJ1-4, with TRBD1 matching over 7 bases. This CDR3 comprises 14 residues. J gave up 10 bases and V 2 bases, and 7 bases lay outside the gene matches. CDR1 and CDR2 from the germline V gene are MNHEY and SVGAGI. The DNA of the CDR3 is TGTGCCAGCAGTTACGAGTGGGCAGGGGGAAAACTGTTTTTT. Translated, it gives CASSYEWAGGKLFF.

In its sample, this clonotype was seen many times. The chain is built from TRBV3-1 and TRBJ2-1, with 7 bases fitting TRBD2. The CDR3 runs 15 residues. V gave up 4 bases and J gave up 5 bases; unmatched junction bases: 8. Germline V gene lookup returns CDR1 LGHDT and CDR2 YNNKEL (reference sequence). CDR3 in amino acids: CASSLTGTIHNEQFF. For the CDR3, the DNA is TGTGCCAGCAGCCTGACCGGGACTATACACAATGAGCAGTTCTTC.